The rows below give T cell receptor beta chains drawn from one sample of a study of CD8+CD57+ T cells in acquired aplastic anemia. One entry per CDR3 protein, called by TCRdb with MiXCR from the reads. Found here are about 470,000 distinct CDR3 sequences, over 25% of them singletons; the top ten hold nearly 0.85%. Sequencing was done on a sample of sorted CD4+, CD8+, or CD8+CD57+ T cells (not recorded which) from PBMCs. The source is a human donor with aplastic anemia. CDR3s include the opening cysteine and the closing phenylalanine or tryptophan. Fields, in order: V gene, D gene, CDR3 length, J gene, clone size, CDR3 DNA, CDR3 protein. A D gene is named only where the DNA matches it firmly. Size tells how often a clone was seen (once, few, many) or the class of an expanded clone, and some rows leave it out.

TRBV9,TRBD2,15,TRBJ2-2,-,TGTGCCAGAAGCGGGGAAGGGCCGAACACCGGGGAGCTGTTTTTT,CARSGEGPNTGELFF
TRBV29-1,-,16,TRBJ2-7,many,TGCAGCGCCATTCGTCTGGGCGGGCAGAGACCCTACGAGCAGTACTTC,CSAIRLGGQRPYEQYF
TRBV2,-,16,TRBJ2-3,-,TGTGCCAGCAGCCCCATCCGGACTTGGGGAGCAGATACGCAGTATTTT,CASSPIRTWGADTQYF
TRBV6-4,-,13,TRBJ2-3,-,TGTGCCAGCAGTGACTCCGTCACAGATACGCAGTATTTT,CASSDSVTDTQYF
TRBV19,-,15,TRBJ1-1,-,TGTGCCAGTAGTATCCTACTCCGGGAGAACACTGAAGCTTTCTTT,CASSILLRENTEAFF
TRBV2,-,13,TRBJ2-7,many,TGTGCCAGCAGTGAAGGCAGGGCCTACGAGCAGTACTTC,CASSEGRAYEQYF
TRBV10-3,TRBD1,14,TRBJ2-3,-,TGTGCCATCAGTGTAGGACAGGGGGCAGATACGCAGTATTTT,CAISVGQGADTQYF
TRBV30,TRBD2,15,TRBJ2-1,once,TGTGCCTGGAGTCGGACTAGCGGGGCCAGCAATGAGCAGTTCTTC,CAWSRTSGASNEQFF
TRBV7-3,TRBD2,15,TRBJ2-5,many,TGTGCCAGCAGTGACGGCGGGGGGTCCGGGGAGACCCAGTACTTC,CASSDGGGSGETQYF
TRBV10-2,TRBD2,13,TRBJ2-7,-,TGCGCCAGCAGTGAGACTAGCGGGGGACAGGAGTACTTC,CASSETSGGQEYF